The present TCR beta chain was sequenced within a study of OX40 agonist ivuxolimab in advanced cancers. With regard to the full study: The costimulatory receptor OX40 (CD134) was targeted by ivuxolimab, a fully human IgG2 agonistic monoclonal antibody. Intravenous ivuxolimab was administered to patients every 2 weeks at six dose levels: 0.01, 0.1, 0.3, 1.5, 3 and 10 mg/kg. Of the roughly 52 dose-escalation patients, hepatocellular carcinoma was present in approximately 20, melanoma in around 15, renal cell carcinoma in 9 and head and neck cancer in 9. In the dose-escalation cohort, around four fifths of patients were male, and the mean age was 60 years with a range of roughly 20 to 79. Prior anti-PD-1, anti-PD-L1 or anti-CTLA-4 therapy was permitted, and checkpoint inhibitors had been received by under 50% of dose-escalation patients. Partial responses were achieved by three dose-escalation patients, of whom one had hepatocellular carcinoma and two had cutaneous melanoma. Peripheral TCRbeta sequencing was intended to test whether TCR sequence diversity was altered and clonal T-cell expansion was caused by ivuxolimab. The paper reports the monotherapy dose-escalation portion (N of about 56 patients) of the phase I ivuxolimab trial. Beyond this particular receptor, the publication reports: At doses of 0.1 to 3.0 mg/kg, clonal expansion of both CD4+ and CD8+ blood T cells was observed from baseline to week 6. Low levels of normalized T-cell clonal expansion were also seen in some patients who did not respond. Antigen specificity was not determined for the clonally expanded peripheral T cells. In the 0.1-3.0 mg/kg groups, partial responders were among the patients with the lowest normalized peripheral clonal expansion, particularly in CD8+ T cells. After ivuxolimab, expanded clones were on average more numerous among CD8+ T cells than among CD4+ T cells.

Patients with autoimmune disease history or receiving systemic immunosuppression were excluded from the trial. Peripheral blood for TCR sequencing was collected from all dose cohorts at baseline, on cycle 4 day 1, and on cycle 7 day 1. The samples were drawn from a first-in-human, open-label, multicenter phase I dose-escalation trial of ivuxolimab. Adults with locally advanced or metastatic head and neck squamous cell, hepatocellular, melanoma or renal cell carcinoma were enrolled in the trial. Before TCR sequencing, CD4+ and CD8+ T cells were separately sorted from peripheral blood. For sequencing of the TCRbeta CDR3 region, genomic DNA was extracted from the sorted cells. The immunoSEQ Assay was used to sequence the TCRbeta CDR3 regions. What TCRdb holds here is the immuneACCESS table cut down to in-frame rearrangements. Part of the clones is not present; checked against another copy, under half of the missing clones reflect an unresolved V gene, and the others are unexplained. Recorded for this sample are about 70,000 clones; around 90% of them occurred a single time. Jointly, the top ten make up 2.5% to 3% of the sample.

About this clone itself: Its binding antigen is unknown. Base qualities were left out, and no much larger clone turns up one base away.

V sheds 3 bases and J sheds 2 bases, leaving 10 bases between their ends. According to the germline V gene (reference sequence), CDR1 reads LNHDA and CDR2 reads SQIVND. The CDR3 has 14 amino acids, counting the end cysteine and phenylalanine. Here the CDR3 DNA is all that survives: 42 bases in frame from base 1. The V and J segments used are TRBV19 and TRBJ1-2; the D gene is unclear. This TCR was sampled from an adult with an advanced solid tumor such as melanoma, head and neck, liver or kidney cancer. The material sequenced was CD4+ or CD8+ T cells sorted from blood, taken in a trial of the OX40 agonist ivuxolimab. The DNA sequence reads TGTGCCAGTAGTATGGTCAGATCCAACTATGGCTACACCTTC. It codes for CASSMVRSNYGYTF.